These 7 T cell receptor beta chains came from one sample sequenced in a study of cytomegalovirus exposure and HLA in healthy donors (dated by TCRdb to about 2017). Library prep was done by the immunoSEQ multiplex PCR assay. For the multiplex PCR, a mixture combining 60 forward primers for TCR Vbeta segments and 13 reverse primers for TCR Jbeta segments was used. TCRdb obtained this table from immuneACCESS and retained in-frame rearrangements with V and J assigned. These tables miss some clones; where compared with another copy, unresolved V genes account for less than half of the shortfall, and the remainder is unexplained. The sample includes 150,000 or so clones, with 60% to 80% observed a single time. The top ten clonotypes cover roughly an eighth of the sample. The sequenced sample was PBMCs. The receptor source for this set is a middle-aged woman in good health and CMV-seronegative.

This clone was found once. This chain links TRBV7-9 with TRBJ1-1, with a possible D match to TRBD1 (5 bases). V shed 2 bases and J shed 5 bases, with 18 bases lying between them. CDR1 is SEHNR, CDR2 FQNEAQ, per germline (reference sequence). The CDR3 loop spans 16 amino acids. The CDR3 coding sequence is TGTGCCAGCAGCTTAAACCAGGGAGGTAGGGGAACTGAAGCTTTCTTT. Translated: CASSLNQGGRGTEAFF.

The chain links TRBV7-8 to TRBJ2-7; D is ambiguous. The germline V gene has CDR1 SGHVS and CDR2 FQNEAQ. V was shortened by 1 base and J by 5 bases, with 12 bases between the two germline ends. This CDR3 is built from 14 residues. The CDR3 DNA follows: TGTGCCAGCAGCTTAGGCGGTTCGCCCGACGAGCAGTACTTC. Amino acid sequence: CASSLGGSPDEQYF.

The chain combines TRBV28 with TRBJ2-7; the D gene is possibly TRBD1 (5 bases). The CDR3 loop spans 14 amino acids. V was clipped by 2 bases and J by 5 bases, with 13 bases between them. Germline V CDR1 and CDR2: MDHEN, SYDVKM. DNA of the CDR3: TGTGCCAGCAGTTTACCTGGGGCCCGGGACGAGCAGTACTTC. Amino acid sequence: CASSLPGARDEQYF.

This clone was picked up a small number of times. The DNA of the CDR3 is TGTGCCAGCAGCTTGAGAGGAAATACGCAGTATTTT. Translating gives CASSLRGNTQYF. The chain employs TRBV5-5 and TRBJ2-3; unclear D gene. Trimming removed 1 base from V and 7 bases from J, with 7 bases in between. The CDR3 contains 12 residues. Germline loops: CDR1 SGHKS, CDR2 YYEKEE (reference sequence). The full variable domain, rest sourced from reference TRBV5-5 and TRBJ2-3, is DAGVTQSPTHLIKTRGQQVTLRCSPISGHKSVSWYQQVLGQGPQFIFQYYEKEERGRGNFPDRFSARQFPNYSSELNVNALLLGDSALYLCASSLRGNTQYFGPGTRLTVL.

CDR3 region: CASSPRGLSDTQYF. Here the CDR3 DNA reads TGTGCCAGCAGCCCCAGGGGGTTATCCGATACGCAGTATTTT. The chain joins TRBV11-3 to TRBJ2-3; 7 nucleotides line up with TRBD1. CDR1 is SGHNT and CDR2 is YENEEA in the germline V gene. The trim removed 5 bases at V and 6 bases at J, leaving 8 bases unmatched. The CDR3 has 14 residues.

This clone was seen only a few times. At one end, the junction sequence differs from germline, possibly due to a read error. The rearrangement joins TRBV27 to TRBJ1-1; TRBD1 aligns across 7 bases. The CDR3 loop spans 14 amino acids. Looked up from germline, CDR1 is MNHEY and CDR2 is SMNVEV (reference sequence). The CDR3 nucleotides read TGTGCCAGCAGTTTTCGGACAGGCTCTCGCGTTGTGAACTTT. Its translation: CASSFRTGSRVVNF.

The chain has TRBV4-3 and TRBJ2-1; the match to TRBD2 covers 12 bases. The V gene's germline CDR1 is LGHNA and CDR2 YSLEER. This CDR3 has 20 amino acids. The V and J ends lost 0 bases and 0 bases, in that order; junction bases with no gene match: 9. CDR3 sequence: CASSQDLLAGGLVSYNEQFF. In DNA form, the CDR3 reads TGCGCCAGCAGCCAAGATTTACTAGCGGGGGGTTTAGTCTCCTACAATGAGCAGTTCTTC.